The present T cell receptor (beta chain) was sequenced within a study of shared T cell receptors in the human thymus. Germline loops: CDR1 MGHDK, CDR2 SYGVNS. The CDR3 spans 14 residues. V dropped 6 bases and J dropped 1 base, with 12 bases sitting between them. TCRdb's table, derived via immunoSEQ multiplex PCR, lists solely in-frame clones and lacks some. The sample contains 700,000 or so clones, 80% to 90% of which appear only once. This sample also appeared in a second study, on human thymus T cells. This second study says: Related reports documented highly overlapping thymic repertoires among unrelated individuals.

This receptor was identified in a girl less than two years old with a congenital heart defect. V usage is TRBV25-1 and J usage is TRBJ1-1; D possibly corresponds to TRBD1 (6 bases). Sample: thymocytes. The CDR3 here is CASSEQGQNTEAFF. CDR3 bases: TGTGCCAGCAGCGAACAGGGACAGAACACTGAAGCTTTCTTT. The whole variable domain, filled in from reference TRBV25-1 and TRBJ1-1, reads EADIYQTPRYLVIGTGKKITLECSQTMGHDKMYWYQQDPGMELHLIHYSYGVNSTEKGDLSSESTVSRIRTEHFPLTLESARPSHTSQYLCASSEQGQNTEAFFGQGTRLTVV.